These T cell receptor beta chains were read from a single sample in a study of T cell repertoires in cytomegalovirus infection. TCRdb itself ran the reads through MiXCR, one entry per CDR3 protein. This sample has about 920,000 distinct CDR3 sequences, with less than 35% found just once. Their antigens are not known. The input for sequencing was cultured CD8+ T cells from PBMCs, taken from culture after CMV antigen stimulation. Every receptor here comes from a human donor in good health (CMV status not recorded). Some clones in this sample may be carry-over from other donors' samples. Both conserved end residues are part of each CDR3. D genes are given only for firm matches. The listing skips clone size in some rows; elsewhere it reads once, few, many or a size class.

CDR3 | DNA | V | size | J | D
CASSQELGLASEQFF | TGTGCCAGCAGCCAAGAGCTGGGACTAGCGAGTGAGCAGTTCTTC | TRBV4-2 | . | TRBJ2-1 | TRBD2
CASNGGQGYNEQFF | TGCGCCAGCAACGGAGGGCAGGGCTACAATGAGCAGTTCTTC | TRBV10-2 | . | TRBJ2-1 | .
CASSSGDRGNEQYF | TGTGCCAGCAGCTCCGGGGACAGGGGAAACGAGCAGTACTTC | TRBV11-2 | . | TRBJ2-7 | TRBD1
CAISTPAGGRIEQFF | TGTGCCATCTCGACGCCAGCGGGGGGGCGAATTGAGCAGTTCTTC | TRBV6-2/TRBV6-3 | . | TRBJ2-1 | TRBD2
CASSFPSAYNEQFF | TGTGCCAGCAGCTTCCCCTCAGCCTACAATGAGCAGTTCTTC | TRBV7-8 | many | TRBJ2-1 | .
CASSRRDSIILETQYF | TGTGCCAGTAGTCGCCGGGACAGTATTATACTAGAGACCCAGTACTTC | TRBV19 | . | TRBJ2-5 | TRBD1
CASSPPVLDNEQFF | TGTGCCAGCAGCCCTCCCGTACTCGACAATGAGCAGTTCTTC | TRBV5-5 | . | TRBJ2-1 | .
CASRSDRGEQFF | TGTGCCAGCAGGTCGGACAGAGGTGAGCAGTTCTTC | TRBV7-2 | many | TRBJ2-1 | .
CASSFGTIESDQYF | TGTGCCAGCAGTTTTGGGACAATAGAAAGCGACCAGTACTTC | TRBV27 | . | TRBJ2-5 | .
CASIGGSLKGYTF | TGCGCCAGCATCGGGGGAAGTTTGAAGGGCTACACCTTC | TRBV5-1 | few | TRBJ1-2 | .
CASSPLTGGDGYTF | TGTGCCAGCAGTCCCCTTACAGGGGGGGATGGCTACACCTTC | TRBV6-5 | . | TRBJ1-2 | TRBD1
CASTPGLAGGVNTGELFF | TGTGCCAGCACCCCGGGACTAGCGGGGGGAGTAAACACCGGGGAGCTGTTTTTT | TRBV6-2/TRBV6-3 | few | TRBJ2-2 | TRBD2
CSVEDGAGGPQHF | TGCAGCGTTGAAGATGGGGCCGGGGGGCCCCAGCATTTT | TRBV29-1 | . | TRBJ1-5 | .
CASRLYGTAEAFF | TGTGCCAGTAGACTCTATGGAACGGCTGAAGCTTTCTTT | TRBV19 | few | TRBJ1-1 | .
CASSYMGHQYNEQFF | TGTGCCAGCAGTTACATGGGCCACCAGTACAATGAGCAGTTCTTC | TRBV6-2/TRBV6-3 | . | TRBJ2-1 | .
CASRGETGTEGYTF | TGTGCCAGCAGGGGTGAGACAGGGACGGAAGGCTACACCTTC | TRBV6-1 | few | TRBJ1-2 | TRBD1
CASSIPWGVGQPQHF | TGTGCCAGTAGTATTCCCTGGGGGGTTGGTCAGCCCCAGCATTTT | TRBV19 | . | TRBJ1-5 | .
CASSQGGGGGANTGELFF | TGTGCCAGCAGCCAAGGAGGGGGCGGGGGGGCCAACACCGGGGAGCTGTTTTTT | TRBV4-1 | . | TRBJ2-2 | TRBD2
CASSEEMTGNGYEQYF | TGCGCCAGCAGTGAAGAAATGACAGGGAACGGTTACGAGCAGTACTTC | TRBV10-2 | . | TRBJ2-7 | TRBD1
CASSFETGSRNEQFF | TGTGCCAGCAGCTTCGAAACAGGGAGTAGGAATGAGCAGTTCTTC | TRBV12-3/TRBV12-4 | many | TRBJ2-1 | .
CASSSPRAGTINYGYTF | TGTGCCAGCAGCTCACCCCGGGCAGGGACCATTAATTATGGCTACACCTTC | TRBV7-4 | few | TRBJ1-2 | .
CASSYSRAGNTEAFF | TGTGCCAGCAGTTACTCGAGGGCGGGTAACACTGAAGCTTTCTTT | TRBV6-8 | few | TRBJ1-1 | .
CASSPQWTGQETQYF | TGTGCCAGCAGTCCCCAGTGGACAGGGCAAGAGACCCAGTACTTC | TRBV28 | few | TRBJ2-5 | TRBD1
CASTPHDRELFF | TGTGCCAGCACGCCGCACGACCGGGAACTGTTTTTT | TRBV28 | . | TRBJ1-4 | .
CASSASGQGTDTQYF | TGTGCCAGCAGCGCCTCGGGACAGGGGACAGATACGCAGTATTTT | TRBV7-9 | few | TRBJ2-3 | TRBD1
CASSYSINGYTF | TGTGCCAGCAGTTACTCGATAAATGGCTACACCTTC | TRBV6-6 | few | TRBJ1-2 | .
CASSQTRAGETQYF | TGTGCCAGCAGTCAGACTAGGGCTGGGGAGACCCAGTACTTC | TRBV6-1 | few | TRBJ2-5 | .